A selection of T cell receptor beta chains follows, all from one sample in a study of T cells in Graves' hyperthyroidism and ophthalmopathy. TCRdb redid the calling of the multiplex PCR reads with MiXCR, one entry per CDR3 protein. There are fewer than 650,000 distinct CDR3 sequences in the sample; 14% occur only once, and less than 9% lies in the top ten. Sequencing was performed on blood. The origin of the receptors is a woman younger than 35 with Graves' ophthalmopathy. The CDR3 runs from the conserved cysteine through the conserved F or W. D genes are given only for firm matches. Clone size appears in some rows only: once, few, many, or a class for an expanded clone.

D,size,V,J,length,CDR3,DNA
NA,many,TRBV18,TRBJ1-4,15,CASSPTGATNEKLFF,TGTGCCAGCTCACCAACAGGTGCAACTAATGAAAAACTGTTTTTT
NA,many,TRBV12-3/TRBV12-4,TRBJ1-1,17,CASSPYRDLKNHTEAFF,TGTGCCAGCAGTCCCTATCGGGACCTAAAAAACCACACTGAAGCTTTCTTT
NA,many,TRBV30,TRBJ2-1,14,CAWGWGSAYNEQFF,TGTGCCTGGGGGTGGGGGAGCGCCTACAATGAGCAGTTCTTC
TRBD2,few,TRBV4-1,TRBJ2-3,17,CASSHRLAGASTDTQYF,TGCGCCAGCAGCCATCGACTAGCGGGAGCGAGCACAGATACGCAGTATTTT
TRBD2,few,TRBV24-1,TRBJ2-3,20,CATSDPAGTSGSGGTDTQYF,TGTGCCACCAGTGATCCCGCCGGGACTAGCGGGAGTGGGGGCACAGATACGCAGTATTTT
NA,NA,TRBV11-2,TRBJ2-7,14,CASSLFRKFYEQYF,TGTGCCAGCAGTTTGTTCAGAAAATTCTACGAGCAGTACTTC
TRBD2,few,TRBV20-1,TRBJ2-5,17,CSARGILAGTPTTRAYF,TGCAGTGCTAGGGGAATACTAGCGGGGACACCTACGACGAGGGCGTACTTC
TRBD2,few,TRBV11-2,TRBJ2-1,17,CASSHLSLAGAYNEQFF,TGTGCCAGCAGTCATCTATCCCTAGCGGGGGCATACAATGAGCAGTTCTTC
NA,many,TRBV12-5,TRBJ2-5,13,CASGLVGEETQYF,TGTGCTAGTGGTTTGGTGGGTGAAGAGACCCAGTACTTC
NA,few,TRBV19,TRBJ1-1,14,CASSHRAVFTEAFF,TGTGCCAGTAGCCACAGGGCAGTGTTCACTGAAGCTTTCTTT
NA,NA,TRBV20-1,TRBJ1-2,15,CSARRQEGGGYGYTF,TGCAGTGCTAGAAGACAGGAGGGCGGAGGTTATGGCTACACCTTC
NA,many,TRBV2,TRBJ2-1,12,CASSAAYNEQFF,TGTGCCAGCAGCGCAGCCTACAATGAGCAGTTCTTC
TRBD2,many,TRBV30,TRBJ2-4,17,CAWSSARELLAKNIQYF,TGTGCCTGGAGTAGCGCGCGGGAGCTGTTAGCCAAAAACATTCAGTACTTC
NA,few,TRBV2,TRBJ1-1,14,CASSDVGTSDEAFF,TGTGCCAGCAGTGACGTAGGGACAAGCGATGAAGCTTTCTTT
TRBD2,many,TRBV24-1,TRBJ2-5,16,CATSEVGLAGAETQYF,TGTGCCACCAGTGAAGTGGGACTAGCGGGAGCGGAGACCCAGTACTTC
TRBD1,many,TRBV6-2/TRBV6-3,TRBJ1-5,14,CASSWTGGDQPQHF,TGTGCCAGCAGTTGGACAGGGGGGGATCAGCCCCAGCATTTT